This is a list of T cell receptor beta chains from one sample in a study of blood T cell repertoires in COVID-19. Data came from immunoSEQ multiplex PCR; TCRdb stores just in-frame clones and leaves some out. The sample has around 240,000 clones, approximately 83% seen once; the top ten hold roughly 7.4%. Source material: peripheral blood. The receptors were sampled from a woman aged 45-60 years with acute or convalescent COVID-19. CDR3s include the opening cysteine and the closing phenylalanine or tryptophan. D genes are given only for firm matches. Expanded clones get a size class; other rows say once, few or many, or leave the size out.

>TRBJ2-7|TRBD1|NA|TRBV5-6
CASSPPGTVSYEQYF
TGTGCCAGCAGCCCCCCCGGGACAGTATCCTACGAGCAGTACTTC
>TRBJ2-5|NA|NA|TRBV7-7
CASSFAQGQGETQYF
TGTGCTAGCAGCTTCGCTCAGGGGCAAGGAGAGACCCAGTACTTC
>TRBJ1-5|TRBD1|NA|TRBV5-1
CASSSGQGTQPQHF
TGCGCCAGCAGCTCCGGACAGGGAACTCAGCCCCAGCATTTT
>TRBJ2-7|NA|NA|TRBV2
CASSEALDFFYEQYF
TGTGCCAGCAGTGAAGCCTTGGACTTCTTTTACGAGCAGTACTTC
>TRBJ1-1|NA|NA|TRBV30
CAWSLFTRNTEAFF
TGTGCCTGGAGTCTCTTTACACGGAACACTGAAGCTTTCTTT
>TRBJ1-5|NA|once|TRBV19
CAIGGGGNQPQHF
TGTGCCATTGGGGGGGGAGGCAATCAGCCCCAGCATTTT
>TRBJ2-2|NA|NA|TRBV7-2
CASSLEAGDPELFF
TGTGCCAGCAGCTTAGAGGCAGGGGATCCGGAGCTGTTTTTT
>TRBJ1-1|NA|NA|TRBV11-2
CASSSRFTEAFF
TGTGCCAGCAGCTCGAGGTTCACTGAAGCTTTCTTT
>TRBJ2-2|TRBD1|NA|TRBV7-9
CASSIWTGIPGELFF
TGTGCCAGCAGCATTTGGACAGGAATTCCCGGGGAGCTGTTTTTT
>TRBJ2-1|TRBD2|NA|TRBV7-2
CASSFYLAGGRSRPFF
TGTGCCAGCAGCTTCTACTTAGCGGGGGGGCGGTCTCGGCCCTTCTTC
>TRBJ1-2|NA|once|TRBV2
CASTVRGRLGGYTF
TGTGCCAGCACCGTGCGGGGGAGGCTAGGAGGCTACACCTTC
>TRBJ2-5|NA|NA|TRBV11-2
CTSSLGIGPTRGMETQYF
TGTACCAGCAGCTTAGGGATCGGACCGACAAGGGGGATGGAGACCCAGTACTTC
>TRBJ1-3|NA|NA|TRBV5-4
CASSPRAGNTIYF
TGTGCCAGCAGCCCGCGCGCAGGAAACACCATATATTTT
>TRBJ2-5|NA|NA|TRBV18
CASSLAEETQYF
TGTGCCAGCTCACTAGCGGAAGAGACCCAGTACTTC
>TRBJ2-7|TRBD1|NA|TRBV5-1
CASSSSDLTGEQYF
TGCGCCAGCAGCTCCTCGGACCTGACAGGGGAGCAGTACTTC
>TRBJ1-5|NA|NA|TRBV28
CASSLGQGWQPQHF
TGTGCCAGCAGTTTAGGTCAGGGCTGGCAGCCCCAGCATTTT
>TRBJ1-6|NA|once|TRBV5-6
CASSLAVLHGDNSPLHF
TGTGCCAGCAGCTTGGCCGTCCTTCACGGGGATAATTCACCCCTCCACTTT
>TRBJ1-3|NA|NA|TRBV30
CAWSSLGKGNSGNTIYF
TGTGCCTGGAGTTCCCTGGGGAAGGGGAACTCTGGAAACACCATATATTTT
>TRBJ2-3|TRBD2|once|TRBV24-1
CATSGWGERGGRTDTQYF
TGTGCCACCAGTGGCTGGGGGGAGCGGGGGGGCCGCACAGATACGCAGTATTTT
>TRBJ2-7|NA|once|TRBV4-3
CASSQALSGTYEQYF
TGCGCCAGCAGCCAAGCACTCAGCGGAACCTACGAGCAGTACTTC
>TRBJ1-6|TRBD1|few|TRBV5-1
CASSHGQGSEPLHF
TGCGCCAGCAGCCATGGACAGGGAAGTGAACCCCTCCACTTT
>TRBJ2-1|TRBD1|NA|TRBV13
CASSSPEGGHEQFF
TGTGCCAGCAGCTCCCCTGAAGGGGGCCATGAGCAGTTCTTC
>TRBJ2-1|TRBD1|NA|TRBV24-1
CATSEAPGQGVYNEQFF
TGTGCCACCAGTGAAGCCCCGGGACAGGGGGTTTACAATGAGCAGTTCTTC
>TRBJ2-3|TRBD1|few|TRBV9
CASSVGGVGTGVADTQYF
TGTGCCAGCAGCGTAGGAGGAGTTGGGACAGGGGTTGCAGATACGCAGTATTTT
>TRBJ2-3|NA|once|TRBV7-9
CASSFQGPDTQYF
TGTGCCAGCAGCTTTCAGGGGCCAGATACGCAGTATTTT
>TRBJ2-2|TRBD1|NA|TRBV19
CASSISRQGGYTGELFF
TGTGCCAGTAGTATTTCCCGACAGGGGGGGTACACCGGGGAGCTGTTTTTT
>TRBJ2-7|TRBD2|NA|TRBV3-1/TRBV3-2
CASSQGTSGRMRVYEQYF
TGTGCCAGCAGCCAAGGGACTAGCGGGAGGATGAGGGTGTACGAGCAGTACTTC
>TRBJ2-5|NA|NA|TRBV10-3
CAIRSGSQETQYF
TGTGCCATCAGATCAGGGTCACAAGAGACCCAGTACTTC
>TRBJ2-7|TRBD2|NA|TRBV19
CASSIGLAGSIYEQYF
TGTGCCAGTAGTATCGGACTAGCGGGAAGTATCTACGAGCAGTACTTC
>TRBJ2-4|TRBD2|NA|TRBV4-2
CASSQERLAGGLLSSKNIQYF
TGTGCCAGCAGCCAGGAGCGACTAGCGGGGGGGCTTTTGTCATCCAAAAACATTCAGTACTTC
>TRBJ2-5|TRBD2|NA|TRBV5-1
CASSGRTSGKETQYF
TGCGCCAGCAGCGGTCGGACTAGCGGGAAAGAGACCCAGTACTTC
>TRBJ1-5|NA|NA|TRBV10-3
CAISEGGEPSQPQHF
TGTGCCATCAGTGAGGGGGGCGAACCCAGTCAGCCCCAGCATTTT
>TRBJ1-2|TRBD1|NA|TRBV10-2
CASTRQGDYGYTF
TGCGCCAGCACCCGACAGGGGGACTATGGCTACACCTTC
>TRBJ1-6|TRBD1|few|TRBV6-5
CAIRDRADYNSPLHF
TGTGCCATCCGGGACAGGGCAGACTATAATTCACCCCTCCACTTT
>TRBJ1-1|TRBD1|NA|TRBV9
CASSEGLQGARAEAFF
TGTGCCAGCAGCGAAGGCCTACAGGGGGCAAGGGCTGAAGCTTTCTTT
>TRBJ2-3|TRBD2|NA|TRBV4-2
CASSRPSGTSGKLVSTDTQYF
TGTGCCAGCAGCCGACCTTCCGGGACTAGCGGGAAATTAGTGAGCACAGATACGCAGTATTTT
>TRBJ1-1|TRBD1|NA|TRBV24-1
CATSETGQGEAFF
TGTGCCACCAGTGAAACGGGACAGGGAGAAGCTTTCTTT
>TRBJ2-5|NA|NA|TRBV7-6
CASSAPAGQRPGETQYF
TGTGCCAGCAGCGCTCCCGCCGGACAGCGACCTGGAGAGACCCAGTACTTC
>TRBJ2-5|TRBD1|NA|TRBV28
CASSLLRTGGGETQYF
TGTGCCAGCAGTCTCCTGAGGACAGGGGGAGGCGAGACCCAGTACTTC
>TRBJ2-5|NA|NA|TRBV7-9
CASSFSGSRQETQYF
TGTGCCAGCAGCTTCTCCGGGTCAAGACAAGAGACCCAGTACTTC
>TRBJ1-1|NA|NA|TRBV10-3
CAISVGEDTEAFF
TGTGCCATCAGTGTCGGGGAGGACACTGAAGCTTTCTTT
>TRBJ2-3|NA|once|TRBV18
CASSPPSTREPEDTDTQYF
TGTGCCAGCTCACCACCGTCGACTCGCGAACCGGAAGACACAGATACGCAGTATTTT
>TRBJ1-4|NA|NA|TRBV6-5
CASRDPGLGEKLFF
TGTGCCAGCAGAGACCCGGGACTGGGAGAAAAACTGTTTTTT
>TRBJ2-1|NA|NA|TRBV28
CASRRLQGGYNEQFF
TGTGCCAGCAGGAGGCTCCAGGGAGGCTACAATGAGCAGTTCTTC
>TRBJ2-5|TRBD2|NA|TRBV18
CASSPGLAEPQYF
TGTGCCAGCTCACCGGGACTAGCTGAACCTCAGTACTTC
>TRBJ2-3|TRBD1|NA|TRBV6-2/TRBV6-3
CASSTGQGEADTQYF
TGTGCCAGCAGTACGGGACAGGGGGAAGCAGATACGCAGTATTTT
>TRBJ2-2|TRBD1|NA|TRBV30
CACPKRTGSDTGELFF
TGTGCCTGCCCGAAGAGGACAGGGAGCGACACCGGGGAGCTGTTTTTT
>TRBJ2-6|NA|NA|TRBV11-2
CASSPDRLSGANVLTF
TGTGCCAGCAGCCCCGACAGACTCTCTGGGGCCAACGTCCTGACTTTC
>TRBJ2-1|NA|once|TRBV9
CASSVVGHISYNEQFF
TGTGCCAGCAGCGTAGTCGGACATATCTCCTACAATGAGCAGTTCTTC
>TRBJ2-7|TRBD1|NA|TRBV19
CASRPLTGGLYEQYF
TGTGCCAGTAGACCGCTGACAGGGGGTTTATACGAGCAGTACTTC
>TRBJ2-1|NA|NA|TRBV29-1
CSVETLNPSNNNEQFF
TGCAGCGTTGAAACTTTGAATCCTTCTAATAACAATGAGCAGTTCTTC
>TRBJ2-4|NA|NA|TRBV30
CAWSPGLAKNIQYF
TGTGCCTGGAGTCCCGGGTTGGCCAAAAACATTCAGTACTTC
>TRBJ2-1|TRBD1|once|TRBV12-5
CASGTMDRGLGEQFF
TGTGCTAGTGGTACGATGGACAGGGGTTTAGGTGAGCAGTTCTTC
>TRBJ2-7|TRBD1|NA|TRBV4-1
CASSRAGTGTYEQYF
TGCGCCAGCAGCCGGGCCGGGACAGGGACCTACGAGCAGTACTTC
>TRBJ2-5|NA|few|TRBV27
CASSLSDSWETQYF
TGTGCCAGCAGTTTATCGGACAGTTGGGAGACCCAGTACTTC
>TRBJ2-7|TRBD1|NA|TRBV4-1
CASSQEGSGGSYEQYF
TGCGCCAGCAGCCAAGAAGGGTCAGGGGGTTCCTACGAGCAGTACTTC
>TRBJ1-5|NA|once|TRBV28
CASTNTFGGESSNQPQHF
TGTGCCAGCACCAATACGTTCGGGGGAGAATCGAGCAATCAGCCCCAGCATTTT
>TRBJ2-1|TRBD2|NA|TRBV6-5
CASSYLLATALGVQFF
TGTGCCAGCAGTTACTTACTAGCGACCGCCCTAGGGGTGCAGTTCTTC
>TRBJ2-7|NA|once|TRBV28
CASQFRAGTYEQYF
TGTGCCAGCCAGTTTAGGGCGGGGACCTACGAGCAGTACTTC
>TRBJ1-4|NA|NA|TRBV6-5
CASRYATNEKLFF
TGTGCCAGCAGATATGCAACTAATGAAAAACTGTTTTTT